What follows are 17 T cell receptor beta chains derived from one specimen sequenced in a study of CD8 T cells in ankylosing spondylitis listed by TCRdb under 2017. The method was 5' RACE. Sequencing was carried out with an Illumina HiSeq 2500. TCRdb trimmed public reads at Q25 via fastp, called clones via MiXCR and kept in-frame beta chains. When rows share a CDR3 protein, they turn into one entry using the most common DNA and genes. This sample lists about 36,000 distinct CDR3 sequences; 4.5% to 6% were detected once. The ten largest clones take up approximately 12% of the sample. Sequencing was performed on blood, either unsorted or a sorted T cell fraction (not recorded which). The receptors come from a male donor with ankylosing spondylitis or in good health (not recorded which).

This clonotype was recorded at least ten times. The chain couples TRBV28 to TRBJ1-1, with D perhaps matching TRBD1 (5 bases). Deletions cut 5 bases from V and 12 bases from J, with 19 bases between. Per germline, CDR1 MDHEN and CDR2 SYDVKM. This CDR3 spans 13 amino acids. The CDR3 bases are TGTGCCAGCAGTGCTGCCGGGACGTATTTTTCTTTCTTT. It yields the protein CASSAAGTYFSFF.

This clonotype was picked up many times. The chain employs TRBV7-8 and TRBJ1-5, with D possibly matching TRBD1 (5 bases). The CDR3 extends over 16 amino acids. Trimming stripped 7 bases from V and 1 base from J, with 17 bases between. CDR1 and CDR2 (germline): SGHVS, FQNEAQ. CDR3 loop: CASNQGGGESNQPQHF. In DNA form, the CDR3 reads TGTGCCAGCAATCAGGGAGGCGGTGAGAGCAATCAGCCCCAGCATTTT.

This clonotype has ten or more counts. The gene calls are TRBV5-1 and TRBJ2-1; 13 bases agree with TRBD2. This CDR3 is 16 amino acids long. Trimming at V came to 2 bases and at J to 6 bases, leaving 5 bases not matched to a gene. CDR1 SGHRS and CDR2 YFSETQ come from the germline V gene. CDR3 residues: CASSFTSGGGGNEQFF. The CDR3, as DNA: TGCGCCAGCAGCTTCACTAGCGGGGGGGGGGGCAATGAGCAGTTCTTC. The whole variable domain, filled in from reference TRBV5-1 and TRBJ2-1, reads KAGVTQTPRYLIKTRGQQVTLSCSPISGHRSVSWYQQTPGQGLQFLFEYFSETQRNKGNFPGRFSGRQFSNSRSEMNVSTLELGDSALYLCASSFTSGGGGNEQFFGPGTRLTVL.

This clonotype was counted ten times or more. The chain is built from TRBV27 and TRBJ2-7; D possibly corresponds to TRBD1 (6 bases). Trimming removed 5 bases from V and 3 bases from J, with 11 bases in between. Per the germline V gene, CDR1 is MNHEY and CDR2 is SMNVEV (reference sequence). This CDR3 comprises 13 residues. In DNA form, the CDR3 reads TGTGCCAGCAGTATACGGACAGACTACGAGCAGTACTTC. This translates into CASSIRTDYEQYF.

This clonotype was observed at least ten times. The CDR3 is CASSLAPTGGGGTEAFF. CDR3 bases: TGCGCCAGCAGCTTGGCCCCGACAGGGGGAGGTGGCACTGAAGCTTTCTTT. V usage is TRBV5-1 and J usage is TRBJ1-1, with 9 bases aligning to TRBD1. Per the germline V gene, CDR1 is SGHRS and CDR2 is YFSETQ. The CDR3 consists of 17 residues. With V trimmed by 0 bases and J by 4 bases, 10 bases remained unmatched.

In this sample, this clonotype turned up many times. The chain uses TRBV20-1 and TRBJ2-1; 13 bases fit TRBD2. CDR3 length: 15 amino acids. Trimming took 4 bases from V and 8 from J; bases not matched to a gene: 8. Germline V gene lookup returns CDR1 DFQATT and CDR2 SNEGSKA (reference sequence). CDR3: CSATGLAGARDEQFF. The CDR3 DNA sequence: TGCAGTGCTACAGGACTAGCGGGGGCCCGGGATGAGCAGTTCTTC.

Turning to this clonotype: This sequence may be a read error, since a much larger clone differs from it by one base. The V gene is TRBV10-3, the J gene TRBJ1-2; TRBD1 agrees at 7 bases. This CDR3 has 15 residues. Germline V gene data show CDR1 as ENHRY and CDR2 as SYGVKD. J lost 1 base, V lost 11 bases, and 13 bases had no gene match. Written as DNA, the CDR3 is TGTGCCGGGATGAGTAGGGGGCGCGGTAACTATGGCTACACCTTC. Translated: CAGMSRGRGNYGYTF.

This clonotype has at least ten counts. V usage is TRBV5-1 and J usage is TRBJ1-1; the match to TRBD1 covers 7 bases. The CDR3 is 18 residues long. V shed 0 bases, J shed 0 bases, and the junction held 11 bases outside the gene matches. Germline loops: CDR1 SGHRS, CDR2 YFSETQ. CDR3 sequence (DNA): TGCGCCAGCAGCTTGGCGACAGGGTTTAGGAAGATGAACACTGAAGCTTTCTTT. This gives the protein CASSLATGFRKMNTEAFF.

In its sample, this clonotype was seen many times. The chain uses TRBV5-1 and TRBJ2-1; maybe TRBD1 (6 bases). Between the trimmed V and J ends, which lost 2 bases and 5 bases, there was a span of 17 bases. Germline V CDR1 and CDR2: SGHRS, YFSETQ. The CDR3 covers 16 residues. This CDR3 is CASSLIRQGKDNEQFF. CDR3 nucleotide sequence: TGCGCCAGCAGCTTAATCCGGCAGGGGAAGGACAATGAGCAGTTCTTC.

In regard to this clonotype: This may arise from a read error, as a much more abundant clone is one base away. Here the CDR3 reads CGSSNRRADNEKLFF. Written as DNA, the CDR3 is TGTGGCAGTAGTAACCGCCGGGCAGATAATGAAAAACTGTTTTTT. The genes are TRBV19 and TRBJ1-4; D is uncertain. Germline-derived CDR1 and CDR2 are LNHDA and SQIVND (reference sequence). The CDR3 has 15 amino acids.

This clonotype has a count of ten or more. The chain links TRBV20-1 to TRBJ2-1; D not certain. Germline assignment: CDR1 DFQATT and CDR2 SNEGSKA (reference sequence). The CDR3 has 13 residues. Trimming took off 4 bases at V and 1 base at J, with 8 bases between the two ends. The CDR3 DNA is TGCAGTGCTAAAAAGGCGTCCTACAATGAGCAGTTCTTC. Translation: CSAKKASYNEQFF.

This clonotype occurred many times. CDR3 sequence: CASSQDLQGLFF. The CDR3 DNA follows: TGTGCCAGCAGCCAAGATTTGCAGGGTCTGTTCTTC. This rearrangement joins TRBV3-1 to TRBJ2-1; a weak D match, TRBD1 (5 bases). Germline V gene lookup returns CDR1 LGHDT and CDR2 YNNKEL (reference sequence). The CDR3 runs 12 residues. The germline V and J ends were trimmed by 0 bases and 15 bases, with 12 bases remaining between them.

This clonotype was counted at least ten times. This CDR3 is CSAIAGVYEQYF. CDR3 DNA: TGCAGCGCTATAGCGGGAGTCTACGAGCAGTACTTC. This chain joins TRBV29-1 and TRBJ2-7, with 9 nucleotides matching TRBD2. Germline-derived CDR1 and CDR2 are SQVTM and ANQGSEA. This CDR3 region has 12 residues. V was pared by 7 bases and J by 3 bases, with 4 bases of the junction left unmatched.

This clonotype was recorded at least ten times. The V call is TRBV6-1, the J call TRBJ1-2, with D possibly TRBD1 on 5 matching bases. This CDR3 spans 14 amino acids. V was cut by 7 bases and J by 2 bases, with 14 bases left in between. Looked up from germline, CDR1 is MNHNS and CDR2 is SASEGT. The CDR3 here is CASIDGAPNYGYTF. Here the CDR3 DNA reads TGTGCCAGCATCGACGGGGCACCAAACTATGGCTACACCTTC.

This clonotype came up many times. This chain connects TRBV5-1 to TRBJ2-7; the match to TRBD1 covers 7 bases. V was clipped by 2 bases and J by 4 bases; unmatched bases: 6. Per germline, CDR1 SGHRS and CDR2 YFSETQ. The CDR3 extends over 14 amino acids. This CDR3 is CASSLNAQGYEQYF. Written as DNA, the CDR3 is TGCGCCAGCAGCTTAAATGCACAGGGGTACGAGCAGTACTTC.

This clonotype appeared once. The chain joins TRBV9 to TRBJ2-1, with no clear D. The ends were cut back, 0 bases at V and 6 bases at J, with 4 bases in the middle. Germline V CDR1 and CDR2: SGDLS, YYNGEE. The CDR3 runs to 12 residues. CDR3 sequence (DNA): TGTGCCAGCAGCGTAGGGAGCAATGAGCAGTTCTTC. It encodes CASSVGSNEQFF.

This clonotype has a count of ten or more. The gene calls are TRBV12-3 or TRBV12-4 and TRBJ2-2; D unresolved. Trimming stripped 11 bases from V and 6 bases from J, with 16 bases between. The CDR3 is made up of 13 amino acids. The CDR3 DNA sequence: TGTGCCTTTCAGAGTGTTTTGGCCGGGGAGCTGTTTTTT. Its protein is CAFQSVLAGELFF.